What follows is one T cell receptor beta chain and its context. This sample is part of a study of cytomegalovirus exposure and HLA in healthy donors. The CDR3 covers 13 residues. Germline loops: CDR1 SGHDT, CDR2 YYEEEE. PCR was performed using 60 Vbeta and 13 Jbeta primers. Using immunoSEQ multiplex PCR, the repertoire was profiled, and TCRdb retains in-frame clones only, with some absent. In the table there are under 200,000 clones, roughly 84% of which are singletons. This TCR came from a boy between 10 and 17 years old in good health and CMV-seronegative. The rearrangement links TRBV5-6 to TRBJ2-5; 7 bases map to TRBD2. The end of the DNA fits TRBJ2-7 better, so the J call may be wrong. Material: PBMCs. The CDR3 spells CASSRGVSYEQYF. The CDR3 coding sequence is TGTGCCAGCAGCCGGGGGGTCTCCTACGAGCAGTACTTC.